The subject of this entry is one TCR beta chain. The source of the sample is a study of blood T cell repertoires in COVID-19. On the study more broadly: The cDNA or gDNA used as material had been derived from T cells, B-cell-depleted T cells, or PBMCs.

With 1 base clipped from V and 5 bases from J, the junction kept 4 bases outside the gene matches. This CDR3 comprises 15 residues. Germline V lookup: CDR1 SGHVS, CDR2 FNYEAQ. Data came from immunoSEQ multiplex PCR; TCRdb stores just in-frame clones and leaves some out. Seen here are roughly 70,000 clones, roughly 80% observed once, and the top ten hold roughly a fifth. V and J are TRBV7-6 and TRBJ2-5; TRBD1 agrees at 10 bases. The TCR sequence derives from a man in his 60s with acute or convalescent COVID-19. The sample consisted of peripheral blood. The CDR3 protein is CASSLGTGGRETQYF. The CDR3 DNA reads TGTGCCAGCAGCTTAGGGACAGGGGGGCGTGAGACCCAGTACTTC.